The 24 T cell receptor beta chains in this list originate from one sample, sequenced in a study of naive and memory T cell subsets. Two oligonucleotides, mixed equimolar, formed the beta constant-region primer covering TRBC1 and TRBC2. Four rounds of PCR amplified the ligated cDNA using nested alpha and beta constant-region primers plus SP2. TCRdb re-called the UMI-ligation and nested PCR reads through MiXCR, storing one row per CDR3 protein. The sample has 130,000 or so distinct CDR3 sequences, roughly 36% seen once. Material for sequencing was central memory CD4+ T cells from blood. Receptors originate from a human donor in good health.

The chain couples TRBV29-1 to TRBJ2-5; a possible D gene is TRBD2 (6 bases). Germline CDR1 is SQVTM and CDR2 is ANQGSEA. There are 13 residues in the CDR3. Trimming took 5 bases from V and 1 from J, leaving 11 bases between them. The CDR3 sequence: CSVKPTSQETQYF. The CDR3 coding sequence is TGCAGCGTTAAACCGACTAGCCAAGAGACCCAGTACTTC. The full variable domain, completed using reference TRBV29-1 and TRBJ2-5, is SAVISQKPSRDICQRGTSLTIQCQVDSQVTMMFWYRQQPGQSLTLIATANQGSEATYESGFVIDKFPISRPNLTFSTLTVSNMSPEDSSIYLCSVKPTSQETQYFGPGTRLLVL.

The CDR3 here is CASSRRGWDYGYTF. The DNA for the CDR3 is TGTGCCAGCAGCCGCCGAGGGTGGGACTATGGCTACACCTTC. The chain uses TRBV6-1 and TRBJ1-2; D is undetermined. In germline, CDR1 is MNHNS, CDR2 SASEGT. V gave up 6 bases and J gave up 3 bases, with 14 bases separating them. The CDR3 is made up of 14 amino acids.

The chain employs TRBV9 and TRBJ2-7; the D gene could be TRBD1 or TRBD2 (6 bases each). The CDR3 length is 14 residues. Germline V gene sequence: CDR1 SGDLS, CDR2 YYNGEE. Trimming removed 4 bases at V and 6 bases at J, with 17 bases between. The CDR3 DNA is TGTGCCAGCAGCCTCCAAGGAGGGACATTCGAGCAGTACTTC. Its translation: CASSLQGGTFEQYF.

The chain links TRBV20-1 to TRBJ1-5; 10 nucleotides match TRBD1. The CDR3 totals 15 residues. V shed 1 base and J 7 bases; nucleotides not matched to a gene: 7. Germline assignment: CDR1 DFQATT and CDR2 SNEGSKA (reference sequence). The CDR3 sequence: CSARATGGAQQPQHF. The CDR3 region has the DNA TGCAGTGCTAGAGCGACAGGGGGCGCTCAACAGCCCCAGCATTTT.

This clonotype was counted a few times. The chain couples TRBV7-2 to TRBJ2-7, with TRBD2 matching 7 bases. The V gene's germline CDR1 is SGHTA and CDR2 FQGNSA. This CDR3 comprises 19 residues. J lost 5 bases, V lost 0 bases, and 19 bases had no gene match. CDR3 in DNA: TGTGCCAGCAGCTTAGCAGCCGGCCGCCTTTTGTGGAGCGGGAACGAGCAGTACTTC. Its translation: CASSLAAGRLLWSGNEQYF.

The chain links TRBV20-1 to TRBJ2-3; 12 bases match TRBD2. Germline CDR1 is DFQATT and CDR2 is SNEGSKA (reference sequence). The junction had 5 bases not matched to a gene; V was cut back by 1 base and J by 3 bases. This CDR3 is 16 amino acids long. CDR3 DNA: TGCAGTGCTAGAGGCCTAGCGGGAGGGCCGACAGATACGCAGTATTTT. Protein sequence: CSARGLAGGPTDTQYF.

This clonotype was detected only a few times. The rearrangement uses TRBV15 and TRBJ2-7, with 7 bases that match TRBD1. Trimming took 0 bases from V and 3 from J; bases not matched to a gene: 11. The CDR3 is 17 amino acids. From germline, CDR1 is LNHNV and CDR2 YYDKDF (reference sequence). The chain's CDR3 is CATSRDGFRDRDYEQYF. The CDR3 nucleotides are TGTGCCACCAGCAGAGATGGGTTCCGAGACAGGGACTACGAGCAGTACTTC.

J is TRBJ2-6 and V is TRBV27, with D uncertain. CDR1 MNHEY and CDR2 SMNVEV come from the germline V gene (reference sequence). The CDR3 has 15 amino acids. Deletions cut 0 bases from V and 0 bases from J, with 3 bases between. CDR3 sequence: CASSLSLSGANVLTF. In DNA, the CDR3 is TGTGCCAGCAGTTTATCCCTCTCTGGGGCCAACGTCCTGACTTTC. The complete variable domain, with remaining parts taken from reference TRBV27 and TRBJ2-6, reads EAQVTQNPRYLITVTGKKLTVTCSQNMNHEYMSWYRQDPGLGLRQIYYSMNVEVTDKGDVPEGYKVSRKEKRNFPLILESPSPNQTSLYFCASSLSLSGANVLTFGAGSRLTVL.

This clonotype was detected many times. The rearrangement joins TRBV7-4 to TRBJ1-5; 8 nucleotides line up with TRBD1. There are 19 residues in the CDR3. V lost 2 bases to trimming and J lost 5 bases; unmatched junction nucleotides: 17. Germline CDR1 reads SGHVT; CDR2 reads SQSDAQ. The CDR3 sequence: CASSLLLQGAIFKDQPQHF. The CDR3 DNA reads TGTGCCAGCAGCTTATTGCTGCAGGGGGCCATATTTAAGGATCAGCCCCAGCATTTT.

This chain joins TRBV5-6 and TRBJ1-1; D unclear. V lost 4 bases and J lost 4, with 20 bases in between. CDR3 length equals 16 residues. The germline V gene has CDR1 SGHDT and CDR2 YYEEEE. CDR3 sequence reads: CASSPTGIQTGTEAFF. CDR3 nucleotide sequence: TGTGCCAGCAGCCCAACGGGGATACAAACGGGCACTGAAGCTTTCTTT.

This clonotype was detected a few times. The J gene is TRBJ1-4, the V gene TRBV7-6; D is undetermined. CDR1 is SGHVS, CDR2 FNYEAQ, per germline. Between the trimmed V and J ends, which lost 1 base and 7 bases, there was a span of 7 bases. The CDR3 has 13 amino acids. CDR3 sequence reads: CASSLVMGEKLFF. The CDR3 nucleotides are TGTGCCAGCAGCTTAGTCATGGGTGAAAAACTGTTTTTT.

This clonotype was found a few times. The gene calls are TRBV6-6 and TRBJ2-1, with D hard to call. Germline-derived CDR1 and CDR2 are MNHNY and SVGAGI (reference sequence). V lost 6 bases, J lost 10 bases, and 22 bases lay in between. The CDR3 is 15 residues long. As DNA, the CDR3 is TGTGCCAGCAGGTCCCATCAGGCACGTTTGGAGGAGCAGTTCTTC. Its translation: CASRSHQARLEEQFF.

This clonotype has a count of ten or more. V and J are TRBV7-9 and TRBJ2-1, with unresolved D. The germline gives CDR1 SEHNR, CDR2 FQNEAQ (reference sequence). Deletions cut 2 bases from V and 5 bases from J, with 10 bases between. This CDR3 has 14 residues. The CDR3 coding sequence is TGTGCCAGCAGCTTATCTGGGTCCCACAATGAGCAGTTCTTC. Translation: CASSLSGSHNEQFF.

Only a few counts were recorded for this clonotype. This chain uses TRBV5-6 with TRBJ2-7; 9 bases map to TRBD2. CDR3 length equals 16 residues. The V gene's germline CDR1 is SGHDT and CDR2 YYEEEE. J was trimmed by 8 bases and V by 4 bases; bases with no gene match: 16. Written as DNA, the CDR3 is TGTGCCAGCAGCCTTTCAGGAGGAGCGGGAGGAGCCAAGCAGTACTTC. Its translation is CASSLSGGAGGAKQYF.

In its sample, this clonotype was seen a few times. The V and J genes are TRBV6-6 and TRBJ1-5; D unclear. CDR1 is MNHNY and CDR2 is SVGAGI in the germline V gene (reference sequence). The CDR3 loop spans 13 amino acids. Trimming stripped 10 bases from V and 8 bases from J, with 18 bases between. The CDR3 sequence: CATKRTAEKPQHF. The DNA for the CDR3 is TGTGCCACTAAAAGGACGGCGGAGAAGCCCCAGCATTTT.

This clonotype was counted ten times or more. This chain joins TRBV29-1 and TRBJ2-7, with D possibly being TRBD2 (6 bases). This CDR3 contains 11 residues. The V gene lost 7 bases and the J gene lost 2 bases, with 9 bases spanning the gap. Germline V gene sequence: CDR1 SQVTM, CDR2 ANQGSEA. CDR3 residues: CSGRLAYEQYF. The CDR3 bases are TGCAGCGGAAGACTAGCCTACGAGCAGTACTTC.

This clonotype has a count of ten or more. V usage is TRBV29-1 and J usage is TRBJ2-5; 7 nucleotides line up with TRBD2. This CDR3 is 18 amino acids long. The V segment lost 2 bases and the J segment 2 bases; nucleotides outside the gene matches: 17. The germline V gene encodes CDR1 SQVTM and CDR2 ANQGSEA. The CDR3 here is CSVERGARLADNQETQYF. CDR3 in DNA: TGCAGCGTTGAAAGAGGAGCAAGGCTAGCGGACAATCAAGAGACCCAGTACTTC.

By sample fraction, this clonotype is medium-sized. The V and J genes are TRBV28 and TRBJ2-7, with D tentatively TRBD1 (6 bases). Per germline, CDR1 MDHEN and CDR2 SYDVKM. The CDR3 has 15 amino acids. V was clipped by 6 bases and J by 0 bases, with 15 bases between them. CDR3 residues: CASSLTGPSSYEQYF. The CDR3 nucleotides read TGTGCCAGCAGCCTCACAGGGCCGAGCTCCTACGAGCAGTACTTC.

This clonotype has more than one count but fewer than ten. The chain combines TRBV24-1 with TRBJ2-1; D gene uncertain. This CDR3 comprises 13 residues. CDR1 is KGHDR, CDR2 SFDVKD, per germline. Deletions cut 9 bases from V and 4 bases from J, with 12 bases between. The CDR3 DNA reads as TGTGCCACCCAGGACGTGAATTACAATGAGCAGTTCTTC. Amino acid sequence: CATQDVNYNEQFF.

This clonotype has at least ten counts. The chain couples TRBV7-2 to TRBJ1-1; D is uncertain. This CDR3 has 14 residues. Germline V gene sequence: CDR1 SGHTA, CDR2 FQGNSA. Trimming pared 5 bases from V and 5 bases from J, leaving 15 bases between. CDR3 in DNA: TGTGCCAGCAGCCCCTATCCACATGATACTGAAGCTTTCTTT. Protein sequence: CASSPYPHDTEAFF.

This clonotype is a singleton in its sample. Written as DNA, the CDR3 is TGTGCCATCGGGTCGGACAGGGGCACCTACGAGCAGTACTTC. It is translated as CAIGSDRGTYEQYF. The rearrangement joins TRBV10-3 to TRBJ2-7; 9 positions agree with TRBD1. CDR3 length: 14 amino acids. CDR1 and CDR2 from the germline V gene are ENHRY and SYGVKD. V lost 8 bases to trimming and J lost 2 bases; unmatched junction nucleotides: 7.

Ten or more counts support this clonotype. The V gene is TRBV9, the J gene TRBJ2-5; 11 nucleotides match TRBD2. The CDR3 consists of 19 residues. V lost 5 bases, J lost 4 bases, and 19 bases stayed unmatched. Germline V gene sequence: CDR1 SGDLS, CDR2 YYNGEE. The CDR3 protein is CASSVLAGGLMPRPETQYF. For the CDR3, the DNA is TGTGCCAGCAGTGTCCTAGCGGGAGGTCTCATGCCCCGTCCAGAGACCCAGTACTTC.

V usage is TRBV6-6 and J usage is TRBJ2-3; D unresolved. CDR1 is MNHNY and CDR2 is SVGAGI in the germline V gene (reference sequence). V lost 0 bases, J lost 1 base, and 11 bases lay in between. This CDR3 has 16 residues. CDR3 nucleotides: TGTGCCAGCAGTTACTCGTTTCGAAGTGGCACAGATACGCAGTATTTT. Its translation: CASSYSFRSGTDTQYF.

J is TRBJ2-3 and V is TRBV7-8; 11 positions match TRBD2. This CDR3 is 16 amino acids long. The ends lost 6 bases at V and 6 bases at J; junction bases unmatched: 11. Germline CDR1 and CDR2: SGHVS and FQNEAQ. CDR3 protein: CASSPTTGLAVDTQYF. The CDR3 DNA reads TGTGCCAGCAGTCCCACGACGGGACTAGCGGTCGATACGCAGTATTTT.